This TCR beta chain was identified in a study of shared clonotypes between healthy human individuals. Germline V gene data show CDR1 as SGDLS and CDR2 as YYNGEE. This CDR3 region has 16 residues. Trimming cost V 0 bases and J 5 bases; bases outside gene matches: 7. The table lists this clone with a few counts. Sequencing used immunoSEQ multiplex PCR; TCRdb keeps in-frame clones, though not all of them. The sample shows about 980,000 clones, around three quarters of them seen only once. The TCR originated in a young man in good health. Sequencing was carried out using memory CD4+ T cells sorted from blood. Described subset: CD45RA-negative fraction. The chain links TRBV9 to TRBJ2-3; 9 bases are shared with TRBD2. DNA of the CDR3: TGTGCCAGCAGCGTAGGTAGCGGGAGTATGGTAGATACGCAGTATTTT. This encodes CASSVGSGSMVDTQYF.